Below, 9 T cell receptor beta chains from the same sample are listed, as sequenced in a study of T cells in Graves' hyperthyroidism and ophthalmopathy. Amplification of TCR beta CDR3 regions was performed using RNA transcripts as template. The TCR CDR3 first-round RT-PCR relied on the HTBI primer set. TCRdb analysed the multiplex PCR reads with MiXCR anew, one entry per CDR3 protein. The table has about 590,000 distinct CDR3 sequences, 15% to 19% seen once. The sample was blood. Receptor source: a woman in her thirties with Graves' hyperthyroidism.

This clonotype was seen at least ten times. This chain connects TRBV18 to TRBJ1-1; 7 nucleotides line up with TRBD1. Germline V gives CDR1 KGHSH, CDR2 LQKENI. V lost 6 bases and J lost 1; bases outside the gene matches: 8. The CDR3 is made up of 15 amino acids. This chain's CDR3 is CASSHEQGWNTEAFF. The CDR3, as DNA: TGTGCCAGCTCCCATGAACAGGGGTGGAACACTGAAGCTTTCTTT.

This clonotype was found many times. The rearrangement joins TRBV2 to TRBJ2-7, with TRBD2 as a possible D gene (6 bases). V was pared by 4 bases and J by 2 bases, with 9 bases between. Germline CDR1 and CDR2: SNHLY and FYNNEI. This CDR3 is built from 13 residues. This CDR3 reads CASSVAGTYEQYF. CDR3 DNA sequence: TGTGCCAGCAGTGTTGCGGGAACCTACGAGCAGTACTTC.

In this sample, this clonotype turned up many times. This chain links TRBV5-1 with TRBJ2-1; 12 bases match TRBD2. In germline, CDR1 is SGHRS, CDR2 YFSETQ. This CDR3 is 15 amino acids long. V shed 3 bases, J shed 8 bases, and the junction held 6 bases outside the gene matches. The CDR3 sequence: CASSSTLAGGHEQFF. Written as DNA, the CDR3 is TGCGCCAGCAGCTCCACCCTAGCGGGAGGGCATGAGCAGTTCTTC.

Only a few counts were recorded for this clonotype. This chain links TRBV11-3 with TRBJ2-1, with TRBD2 matching 7 bases. Germline trimming cut 7 bases from V and 9 bases from J; bases unmatched to any gene: 21. This CDR3 contains 17 residues. The V gene's germline CDR1 is SGHNT and CDR2 YENEEA. The CDR3 sequence is CASILSTGGGCHIEQFF. CDR3 bases: TGTGCCAGCATCCTAAGTACGGGCGGGGGTTGCCACATTGAGCAGTTCTTC.

This clonotype was seen many times. The chain carries TRBV6-2 or TRBV6-3 and TRBJ1-3; no definite D call. The CDR3 length is 16 residues. Trimming took off 2 bases at V and 0 bases at J, with 11 bases between the two ends. Germline loops: CDR1 MNHEY, CDR2 SVGEGT. The CDR3 sequence: CASSYRRRSSGNTIYF. The CDR3 DNA sequence: TGTGCCAGCAGTTACCGGCGGCGGAGCTCTGGAAACACCATATATTTT.

A few counts support this clonotype. The chain combines TRBV18 with TRBJ1-1, with unresolved D. The CDR3 length is 14 residues. Deletions cut 0 bases from V and 6 bases from J, with 11 bases between. Germline V gene sequence: CDR1 KGHSH, CDR2 LQKENI. DNA of the CDR3: TGTGCCAGCTCACCACCGTCGGGGTTCGCTGAAGCTTTCTTT. Residues: CASSPPSGFAEAFF.

This clonotype appeared many times. The chain is built from TRBV7-3 and TRBJ2-5; the match to TRBD2 covers 8 bases. The germline V gene has CDR1 SGHTA and CDR2 FQGTGA. V dropped 6 bases and J dropped 5; count of bases not matched to a gene: 11. The CDR3 has 15 amino acids. This CDR3 reads CASSLAGRAGETQYF. In nucleotides, the CDR3 is TGTGCCAGCAGTTTAGCGGGGCGGGCAGGCGAGACCCAGTACTTC.

The table lists this clonotype with many counts. The chain employs TRBV30 and TRBJ2-1, with TRBD2 matching 8 bases. Per germline, CDR1 GTSNPN and CDR2 SVGIG (reference sequence). This CDR3 comprises 14 residues. V lost 0 bases, J lost 5 bases, and 3 bases stayed unmatched. DNA for the CDR3: TGTGCCTGGAGTGTACGACTAGCGAACAATGAGCAGTTCTTC. As protein: CAWSVRLANNEQFF.

This clonotype has just a few counts. This chain links TRBV19 with TRBJ2-1; D unclear. The CDR3 is 15 amino acids. Germline loops: CDR1 LNHDA, CDR2 SQIVND (reference sequence). Trimming left V 5 bases short and J 5 bases short, with 16 bases between. CDR3 region: CASSLDLNLHNEQFF. The CDR3 DNA is TGTGCCAGTAGTCTTGACTTAAATCTACACAATGAGCAGTTCTTC.